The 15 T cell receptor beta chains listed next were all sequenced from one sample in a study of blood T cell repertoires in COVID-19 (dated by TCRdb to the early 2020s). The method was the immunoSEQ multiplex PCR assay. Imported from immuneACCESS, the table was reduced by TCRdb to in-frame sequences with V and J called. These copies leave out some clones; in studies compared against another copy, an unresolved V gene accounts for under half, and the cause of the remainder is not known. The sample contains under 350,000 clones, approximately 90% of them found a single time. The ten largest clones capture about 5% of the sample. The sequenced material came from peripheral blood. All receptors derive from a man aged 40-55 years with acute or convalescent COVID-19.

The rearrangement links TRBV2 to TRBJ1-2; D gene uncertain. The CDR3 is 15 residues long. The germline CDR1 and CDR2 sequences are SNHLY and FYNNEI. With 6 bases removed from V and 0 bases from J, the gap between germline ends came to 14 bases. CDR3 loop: CASRGGEVSNYGYTF. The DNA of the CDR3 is TGTGCCAGCAGGGGCGGGGAAGTCTCTAACTATGGCTACACCTTC.

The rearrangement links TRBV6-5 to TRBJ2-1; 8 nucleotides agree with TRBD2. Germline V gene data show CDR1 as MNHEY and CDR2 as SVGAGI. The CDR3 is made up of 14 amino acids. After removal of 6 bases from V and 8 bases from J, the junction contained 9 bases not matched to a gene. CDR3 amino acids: CASRQRGTSDEQFF. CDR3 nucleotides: TGTGCCAGCAGGCAGCGGGGGACGAGCGATGAGCAGTTCTTC.

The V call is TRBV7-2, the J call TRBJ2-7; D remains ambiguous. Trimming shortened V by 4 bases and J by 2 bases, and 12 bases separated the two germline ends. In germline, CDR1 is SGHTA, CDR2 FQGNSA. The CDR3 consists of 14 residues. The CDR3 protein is CASSYLGVPYEQYF. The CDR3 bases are TGTGCCAGCAGCTACTTGGGCGTACCCTACGAGCAGTACTTC.

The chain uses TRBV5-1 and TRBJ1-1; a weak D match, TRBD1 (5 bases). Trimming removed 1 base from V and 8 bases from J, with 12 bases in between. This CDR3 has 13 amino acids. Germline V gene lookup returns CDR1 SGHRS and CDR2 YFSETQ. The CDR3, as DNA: TGCGCCAGCAGCTTGCTCCAGGGATTCGAAGCTTTCTTT. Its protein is CASSLLQGFEAFF.

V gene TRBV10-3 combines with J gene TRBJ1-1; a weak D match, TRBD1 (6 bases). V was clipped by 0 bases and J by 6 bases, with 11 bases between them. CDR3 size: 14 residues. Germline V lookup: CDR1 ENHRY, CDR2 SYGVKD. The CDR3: CAISESGGPAEAFF. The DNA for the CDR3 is TGTGCCATCAGTGAGTCGGGGGGGCCAGCTGAAGCTTTCTTT.

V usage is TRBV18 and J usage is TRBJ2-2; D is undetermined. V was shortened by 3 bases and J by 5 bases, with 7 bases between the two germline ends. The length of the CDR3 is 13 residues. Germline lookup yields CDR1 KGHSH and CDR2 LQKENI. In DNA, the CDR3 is TGTGCCAGCTCACCCGCCGGGACCGGGGAGCTGTTTTTT. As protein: CASSPAGTGELFF.

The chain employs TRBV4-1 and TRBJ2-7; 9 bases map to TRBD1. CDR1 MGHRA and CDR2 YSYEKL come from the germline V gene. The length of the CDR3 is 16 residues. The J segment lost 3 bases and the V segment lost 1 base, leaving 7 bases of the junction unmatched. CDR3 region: CASSQVGQGRNYEQYF. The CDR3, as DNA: TGCGCCAGCAGCCAAGTAGGACAGGGGCGTAACTACGAGCAGTACTTC.

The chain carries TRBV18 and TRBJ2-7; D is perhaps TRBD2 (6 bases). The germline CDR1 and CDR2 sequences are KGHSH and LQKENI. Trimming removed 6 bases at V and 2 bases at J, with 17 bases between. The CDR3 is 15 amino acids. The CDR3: CASSPAGPPTYEQYF. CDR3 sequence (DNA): TGTGCCAGCTCCCCGGCGGGGCCGCCTACCTACGAGCAGTACTTC.

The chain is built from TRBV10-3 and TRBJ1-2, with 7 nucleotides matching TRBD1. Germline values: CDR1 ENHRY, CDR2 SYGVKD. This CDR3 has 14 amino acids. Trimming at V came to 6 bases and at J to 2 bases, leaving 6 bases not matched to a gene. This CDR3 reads CAISLGGENYGYTF. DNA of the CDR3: TGTGCCATCAGCCTAGGGGGCGAAAACTATGGCTACACCTTC.

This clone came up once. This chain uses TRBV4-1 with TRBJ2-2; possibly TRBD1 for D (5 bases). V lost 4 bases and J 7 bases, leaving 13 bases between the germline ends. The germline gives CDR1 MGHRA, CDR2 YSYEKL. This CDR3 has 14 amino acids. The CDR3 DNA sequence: TGCGCCAGCAGCCCAGGGTTTAGGGGCGGGGAGCTGTTTTTT. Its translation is CASSPGFRGGELFF.

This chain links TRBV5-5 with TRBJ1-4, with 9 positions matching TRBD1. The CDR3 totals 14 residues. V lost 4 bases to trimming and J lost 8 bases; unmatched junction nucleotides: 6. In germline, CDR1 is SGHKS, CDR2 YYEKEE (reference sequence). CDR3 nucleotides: TGTGCCAGCAGCGGGACAGGGTTTAGGGAAAAACTGTTTTTT. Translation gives CASSGTGFREKLFF.

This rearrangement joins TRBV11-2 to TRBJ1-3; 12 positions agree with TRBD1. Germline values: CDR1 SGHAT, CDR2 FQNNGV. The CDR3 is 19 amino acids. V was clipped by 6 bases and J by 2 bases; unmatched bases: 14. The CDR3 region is CASSLPRDRGRYAGNTIYF. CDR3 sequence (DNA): TGTGCCAGCAGTTTGCCCCGGGACAGGGGGCGATATGCTGGAAACACCATATATTTT.

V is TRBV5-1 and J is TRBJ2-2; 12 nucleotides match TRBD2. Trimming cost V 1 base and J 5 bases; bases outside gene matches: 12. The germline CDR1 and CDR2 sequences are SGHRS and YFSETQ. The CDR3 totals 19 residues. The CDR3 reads CASSLFTSGGLVRTGELFF. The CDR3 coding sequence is TGCGCCAGCAGCTTGTTTACTAGCGGGGGGCTGGTCCGGACCGGGGAGCTGTTTTTT. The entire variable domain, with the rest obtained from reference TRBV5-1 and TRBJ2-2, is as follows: KAGVTQTPRYLIKTRGQQVTLSCSPISGHRSVSWYQQTPGQGLQFLFEYFSETQRNKGNFPGRFSGRQFSNSRSEMNVSTLELGDSALYLCASSLFTSGGLVRTGELFFGEGSRLTVL.

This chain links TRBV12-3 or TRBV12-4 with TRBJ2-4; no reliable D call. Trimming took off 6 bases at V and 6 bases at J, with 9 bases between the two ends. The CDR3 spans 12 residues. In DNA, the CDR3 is TGTGCCAGCAGCAACTATGGAAACATTCAGTACTTC. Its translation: CASSNYGNIQYF.

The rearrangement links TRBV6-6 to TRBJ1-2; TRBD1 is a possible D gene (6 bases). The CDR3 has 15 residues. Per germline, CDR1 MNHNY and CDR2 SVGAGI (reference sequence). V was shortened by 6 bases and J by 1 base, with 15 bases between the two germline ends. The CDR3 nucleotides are TGTGCCAGCAGCTTGGACAGCACACTTAACTATGGCTACACCTTC. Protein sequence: CASSLDSTLNYGYTF.